This TCR beta chain appears in the sequencing data of a study of regulatory T cells in long-lasting Graves disease. Broader study findings: There was favoring of TRBV28, TRBJ1-2 and TRBJ2-5 in persistent disease. Rather than thyroid tissue, only peripheral blood underwent study. Accuracy was perhaps lowered by the small sample size.

Researchers made TCR beta libraries by using iRepertoire HTBI primers and running Arm-PCR on CDR3 regions. TCRdb recomputed calls from the multiplex PCR reads with MiXCR, one row per CDR3 protein. The profile covers some 340,000 distinct CDR3 sequences, with more than 20% appearing a single time and less than 30% taken by the ten largest. In germline, CDR1 is LNHDA, CDR2 SQIVND (reference sequence). The V segment lost 4 bases and the J segment 5 bases; nucleotides outside the gene matches: 9. The CDR3 totals 16 residues. Details on this clonotype: The antigen is undetermined.

The time point: persistent/refractory GD, antithyroid drugs over 5 years with positive TRAb. Extracted PBMC RNA gave rise to the TCR library. The chain combines TRBV19 with TRBJ2-2; the match to TRBD2 covers 8 bases. The receptor comes from a woman aged 40 to 50 with Graves disease. The sample was peripheral blood mononuclear cells (PBMCs), taken when the disease was refractory, from a patient treated with antithyroid drugs. CDR3 loop: CASSTPSGRRTGELFF. The CDR3 nucleotides read TGTGCCAGTAGTACCCCGAGCGGGAGAAGGACCGGGGAGCTGTTTTTT.